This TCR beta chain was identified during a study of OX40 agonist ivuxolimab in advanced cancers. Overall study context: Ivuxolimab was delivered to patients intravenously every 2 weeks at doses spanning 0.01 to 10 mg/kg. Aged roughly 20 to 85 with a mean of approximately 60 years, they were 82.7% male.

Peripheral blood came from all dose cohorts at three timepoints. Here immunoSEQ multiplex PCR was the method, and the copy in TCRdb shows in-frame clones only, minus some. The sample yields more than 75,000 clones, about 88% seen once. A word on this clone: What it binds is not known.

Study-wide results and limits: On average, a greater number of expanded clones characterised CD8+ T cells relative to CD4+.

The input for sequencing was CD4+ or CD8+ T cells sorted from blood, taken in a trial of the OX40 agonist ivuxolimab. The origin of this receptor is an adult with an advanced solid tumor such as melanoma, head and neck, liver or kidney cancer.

CDR3 nucleotides: TGTGCCAGCAGTGAAGTGTCCTCAGGCAATCAGCCCCAGCATTTT. Translation gives CASSEVSSGNQPQHF. The chain uses TRBV2 and TRBJ1-5; D is undetermined. With 1 base removed from V and 2 bases from J, the gap between germline ends came to 9 bases. The CDR3 loop spans 15 amino acids. In germline, CDR1 is SNHLY, CDR2 FYNNEI.